The clone carrying this TCR beta chain came up a few times. Using immunoSEQ multiplex PCR, the repertoire was profiled, and TCRdb retains in-frame clones only, with some absent. The sample holds around 80,000 clones, approximately 89% seen once. The CDR3 consists of 16 residues. Trimming took off 5 bases at V and 6 bases at J, with 17 bases between the two ends. The germline CDR1 and CDR2 sequences are MNHEY and SMNVEV (reference sequence). The entry originates in a study of OX40 agonist ivuxolimab in advanced cancers. Study-level background: An anti-OX40 (CD134) antibody with agonistic activity, ivuxolimab, was administered to patients. Partial responses occurred in three patients (one hepatocellular carcinoma, two cutaneous melanoma). A mean age of 60 years, range roughly 20 to 90, was recorded, and roughly 83% were male.

The rearrangement uses TRBV27 and TRBJ1-6; no reliable D call. This receptor was identified in an adult with an advanced solid tumor such as melanoma, head and neck, liver or kidney cancer. The input for sequencing was CD4+ or CD8+ T cells sorted from blood, taken in a trial of the OX40 agonist ivuxolimab. The chain's CDR3 is CASSLAPVGSNSPLHF. In DNA form, the CDR3 reads TGTGCCAGCAGTCTAGCCCCCGTTGGAAGTAATTCACCCCTCCACTTT.